The present T cell receptor beta chain was sequenced within a study of blood T cell repertoires in COVID-19. Deletions cut 8 bases from V and 3 bases from J, with 11 bases between. Germline CDR1 and CDR2: MDHEN and SYDVKM. The CDR3 contains 12 residues. Only in-frame clones appear in the TCRdb table, and some are missing; sequencing was by immunoSEQ multiplex PCR. Altogether about 180,000 clones are present, roughly 84% being singletons, with the ten largest covering about 20%. The sequence came from a person between 65 and 79 years old with COVID-19, enrolled during active disease. V usage is TRBV28 and J usage is TRBJ2-7, with TRBD1 as a possible D gene (5 bases). Material: peripheral blood. CDR3 sequence: CASGHRSYEQYF. DNA for the CDR3: TGTGCCAGCGGACACCGGAGCTACGAGCAGTACTTC.